The source of this T cell receptor (beta chain) is a study of naive and memory T cell subsets. The study's findings and limits: Clonotypes here are unpaired alpha or beta chain sequences.

A few counts support this clonotype. The antigen remains undetermined. CMV status came from CD4+ IFNgamma after overnight CMV lysate stimulation. The beta constant-region primer was an equimolar mix of two oligonucleotides covering TRBC1 and TRBC2. From the UMI-ligation and nested PCR reads, TCRdb called clonotypes with MiXCR, one entry per CDR3 protein. Among about 85,000 distinct CDR3 sequences listed, 10% to 15% were seen once. Looked up from germline, CDR1 is MNHEY and CDR2 is SVGEGT. The V gene lost 10 bases and the J gene lost 0 bases, with 9 bases spanning the gap. The CDR3 contains 13 residues.

The V call is TRBV6-2 or TRBV6-3, the J call TRBJ1-4; D remains unclear. Sequenced input: central memory CD4+ T cells from blood. This TCR was sampled from a human donor in good health. The DNA of the CDR3 is TGTGCCATTCCTCGTGCAACTAATGAAAAACTGTTTTTT. Its translation is CAIPRATNEKLFF.